This entry features one T cell receptor (beta chain) sequence. What antigen it recognizes has not been identified. No quality values exist for individual bases; no much larger clone is one base distant. These data originate in a study of shared clonotypes between healthy human individuals (dated by TCRdb to 2018 to 2021). Regarding the study in general: The cohort included three men and two women between 18 and 49 years of age. For each donor, three plates each were used for CD4 naive and CD4 memory, two plates were used for CD8 naive, and one plate was used for CD8 memory. The study deeply sequenced blood TCR repertoires of about five healthy adults to estimate repertoire size and the extent of clonotype sharing between individuals. To increase sequencing depth and limit assay-specific biases, different laboratories used diverse techniques to prepare libraries and sequence TCR repertoires. Leukapheresis yielded between about 0.85 and 10 billion PBMCs per donor. Overall results and qualifications from the work: The small number of donors limited the genetic and exposure-history diversity represented. Estimated clonotype richness was generally larger for naive than for memory subsets. When a handful of donors were compared, the shared fraction of clonotypes was roughly 5% for naive CD4, approximately 3.5% for naive CD8, 2.3% for memory CD4, and less than 0.5% for memory CD8. Pairwise subsampling indicated that sequencing depth was expected to affect the degree of clonotype sharing among donors. Rarefaction of sorted-subset datasets indicated incomplete sequencing despite the large sequencing depth. Sampling was limited to blood, and TCR repertoires in tissue likely differ from TCR repertoires in blood. Clonotypes shared by all four sorted-subset donors showed higher generation probabilities than non-shared clonotypes.

TCR CDR3 regions were amplified from genomic DNA by multiplex PCR using the deep immunoSEQ assay. Extracted genomic DNA from each cell subset was spread evenly across all wells of several immunoSEQ 96-well plates, with each plate serving as a replicate. For sorted subsets, around 200 ng genomic DNA, equal to about 30,000 T cell genomes, was loaded into each replicate PCR. The purified libraries were quantified using a Qubit 3.0 fluorometer, sized with a Bioanalyzer 2100, and then quantified again using the KAPA Library Quantification kit. Each immunoSEQ 96-well plate was sequenced on its own single-read 150-cycle Illumina NextSeq 550 flow cell. The paper's data handling went like this. The immunoSEQ output contained only junctional sequences without quality scores, so filtering could not match that applied to full-length reads. To assign V/J genes and CDR3, sequences were annotated against IMGT germline references using PyIR, a Python wrapper for IgBLAST v1.9. Reads were filtered out if the reads had weak V/J assignments (E-value above 1e-6), no CDR3, stop codons, out-of-frame junctions, or ambiguous translated residues. V3J clonotypes were defined as sequences sharing an identical inferred V gene, J gene, and CDR3 amino acid sequence. To compute the percentage overlap between repertoires, the number of shared unique clonotypes was divided by the size of the smaller repertoire. Three approaches were used to assess repertoire richness: RTK rarefaction, the Chao1 estimator, and Recon v2.1 estimates of unobserved clonotypes. Generation probabilities were computed with OLGA for all TCRbeta clonotypes obtained by the gDNA method from several donors. Here the immuneACCESS table is served through TCRdb, limited to in-frame sequences with V and J called. Missing clones are a known gap in these copies; in checked studies unresolved V genes cover under half, and the rest lacks a known reason. Clone size and V and J calls were adopted from that table, with D and trimming inferred from the DNA. Counted in this sample were some 2,500,000 clones; 90% to 95% of them appeared once. 0.36% of the sample lies in the top ten.

Healthy HIV-negative adults with no recently reported acute infections or vaccinations were included as donors. Every donor was a Caucasian adult residing in Nashville, Tennessee, USA. CD4+ T cells were enriched through magnetic negative selection, after which naive cells were positively selected on CD45RA and the remaining negative fraction served as the memory subset. Blood was obtained by leukapheresis, after which PBMCs were separated by Ficoll-Histopaque density gradient centrifugation and cryopreserved in liquid nitrogen vapor phase. Analytical flow cytometry was used to check the purity and quantity of every magnetically sorted T cell population. Each sorted fraction had its genomic DNA isolated and then quantified by UV absorbance on a Nanodrop 2000c. This TCR derives from a man aged 18 to 29 in good health. Some clones in this sample may be carry-over from other donors' samples. The sample taken for sequencing was naive CD4+ T cells from PBMCs. The cell subset or site label corresponds to: CD45RA+ positively selected.

The nucleotide sequence is given as TGTGCCACCAGCAGGGAGACAGGGGTGGGTAATGAAAAACTGTTTTTT. Its product reads: CATSRETGVGNEKLFF. The chain was built from TRBV15 and TRBJ1-4; 8 bases in the junction line up with TRBD1. The CDR3 measures 16 amino acids from cysteine to phenylalanine. Only the CDR3 DNA stays, 48 bases, in frame from base 1. The V end gives up 3 bases and the J end 4 bases, leaving 7 bases in the junction not matched to a gene. For CDR1 and CDR2, the germline V gene (reference sequence) lists LNHNV and YYDKDF.